Shown below are 23 T cell receptor beta chains from a single sample sequenced in a study of T cells in Graves' hyperthyroidism and ophthalmopathy. It was RNA transcripts that yielded the amplified TCR beta CDR3 regions. The HTBI primer set was used in a first-round RT-PCR of the TCR CDR3. TCRdb itself ran the multiplex PCR reads through MiXCR, one entry per CDR3 protein. The sample yields more than 550,000 distinct CDR3 sequences, about 18% seen once. Sequencing was carried out using blood. These receptors were collected from a man aged 50 to 59 with Graves' hyperthyroidism.

This clonotype has only a few counts. The chain uses TRBV7-2 and TRBJ1-3; 12 positions agree with TRBD1. The J segment lost 4 bases and the V segment lost 5 bases, leaving 3 bases of the junction unmatched. The CDR3 consists of 15 residues. CDR1 and CDR2 from the germline V gene are SGHTA and FQGNSA. The CDR3 sequence is CASSPGTGGGNTIYF. DNA for the CDR3: TGTGCCAGCAGCCCCGGGACAGGGGGCGGAAACACCATATATTTT.

This clonotype was seen many times. V and J are TRBV7-2 and TRBJ1-5; tentative D call: TRBD1 (6 bases). The CDR3 has 15 amino acids. V lost 1 base and J lost 6, with 13 bases in between. Germline-derived CDR1 and CDR2 are SGHTA and FQGNSA. CDR3 loop: CASSLVSGAGQPQHF. The CDR3 coding sequence is TGTGCCAGCAGCTTAGTCTCGGGGGCCGGTCAGCCCCAGCATTTT.

This clonotype was detected a few times. The chain uses TRBV18 and TRBJ2-1; 13 bases match TRBD2. Germline V gene sequence: CDR1 KGHSH, CDR2 LQKENI. V trimming: 5 bases; J trimming: 4 bases; junction bases outside the gene matches: 11. The CDR3 length is 18 residues. CDR3 nucleotide sequence: TGTGCCAGCTCAATCTCCGGGACTAGCGGGATGATTTACAATGAGCAGTTCTTC. This encodes CASSISGTSGMIYNEQFF.

J is TRBJ2-3 and V is TRBV3-1; 10 bases fit TRBD2. The CDR3 loop spans 16 amino acids. With 1 base clipped from V and 1 base from J, the junction kept 2 bases outside the gene matches. CDR1 LGHDT and CDR2 YNNKEL come from the germline V gene (reference sequence). CDR3 residues: CASSQAGLAGTDTQYF. The CDR3 DNA reads as TGTGCCAGCAGCCAAGCAGGACTAGCGGGCACAGATACGCAGTATTTT.

The chain couples TRBV7-9 to TRBJ2-1, with 14 bases fitting TRBD2. Germline trimming cut 6 bases from V and 8 bases from J; bases unmatched to any gene: 6. Germline CDR1 SEHNR, CDR2 FQNEAQ (reference sequence). This CDR3 contains 15 residues. The CDR3 is CASRMGLAGVDEQFF. CDR3 DNA: TGTGCCAGCAGGATGGGACTAGCGGGAGTCGATGAGCAGTTCTTC.

This clonotype was seen just once. The CDR3 DNA is TGTGCCAGCAGCCAAAGGTCAAGGCGTTTTAAAGAGACTAGCACAGGTACGCAGTATTTT. Its protein product is CASSQRSRRFKETSTGTQYF. The rearrangement links TRBV3-2 to TRBJ2-3. TRBV3-2 is annotated as a pseudogene. The CDR3 is 20 residues long.

This clonotype has a count of ten or more. V usage is TRBV28 and J usage is TRBJ2-1; 10 bases agree with TRBD2. Germline V gives CDR1 MDHEN, CDR2 SYDVKM. V gave up 5 bases and J gave up 7 bases; unmatched junction bases: 8. The CDR3 covers 15 residues. As DNA, the CDR3 is TGTGCCAGCAGTCTCCTAGCGGGAGTGGGGAATGAGCAGTTCTTC. Translation: CASSLLAGVGNEQFF.

There are many counts of this clonotype. The chain joins TRBV12-3 or TRBV12-4 to TRBJ1-3; D perhaps matches TRBD1 (5 bases). V dropped 4 bases and J dropped 4 bases, with 11 bases sitting between them. The length of the CDR3 is 14 residues. CDR3 DNA: TGTGCCAGCAGTTGCCCGGGGGACGGAAACACCATATATTTT. Protein sequence: CASSCPGDGNTIYF.

In this sample, this clonotype turned up a few times. V gene TRBV5-1 combines with J gene TRBJ2-7, with a tentative D call TRBD1 (6 bases). V lost 4 bases and J 3 bases, leaving 17 bases between the germline ends. The CDR3 runs to 15 residues. CDR1 SGHRS and CDR2 YFSETQ come from the germline V gene. Here the CDR3 reads CASSLPMTGVYEQYF. CDR3 DNA: TGCGCCAGCAGCCTCCCCATGACAGGTGTCTACGAGCAGTACTTC.

This clonotype was counted a few times. The chain has TRBV15 and TRBJ2-5; tentatively, D is TRBD1 or TRBD2 (5 bases each). The V end was cut by 0 bases, the J end by 0 bases, with 11 bases between. CDR3 size: 16 residues. The V gene's germline CDR1 is LNHNV and CDR2 YYDKDF (reference sequence). CDR3 loop: CATSRDQVGDQETQYF. CDR3 nucleotides: TGTGCCACCAGCAGAGATCAAGTGGGGGACCAAGAGACCCAGTACTTC.

At least ten counts were recorded for this clonotype. The V call is TRBV11-2, the J call TRBJ2-1; no clear D. This CDR3 is 14 amino acids long. Trimming cost V 0 bases and J 5 bases, with 8 bases left between them. CDR1 and CDR2 (germline): SGHAT, FQNNGV. The CDR3 DNA reads as TGTGCCAGCAGCTTAGAGAGGAGCCACAATGAGCAGTTCTTC. Translation gives CASSLERSHNEQFF.

This chain uses TRBV18 with TRBJ1-1, with 8 bases aligning to TRBD1. CDR3 size: 14 residues. In germline, CDR1 is KGHSH, CDR2 LQKENI. V gave up 4 bases and J gave up 6 bases; unmatched junction bases: 7. The CDR3: CASSQSGQGAEAFF. The DNA for the CDR3 is TGTGCCAGCTCACAGTCCGGACAGGGCGCTGAAGCTTTCTTT.

In its sample, this clonotype was seen many times. The chain is built from TRBV6-2 or TRBV6-3 and TRBJ2-7, with 10 bases that match TRBD2. Germline CDR1 is MNHEY and CDR2 is SVGEGT. The length of the CDR3 is 16 residues. The V gene end was trimmed by 8 bases and the J gene end by 5 bases; junction bases not matched to a gene: 15. In DNA, the CDR3 is TGTGCCAGCGGCGGGATAGCGGGAGGCCCAATTAACGAGCAGTACTTC. Translating gives CASGGIAGGPINEQYF.

This sequence joins TRBV30 and TRBJ2-5; maybe TRBD2 (6 bases). The CDR3 covers 14 residues. Trimming removed 0 bases at V and 6 bases at J, with 14 bases between. Germline V CDR1 and CDR2: GTSNPN, SVGIG (reference sequence). The CDR3 here is CAWSVLLGRQTQYF. DNA of the CDR3: TGTGCCTGGAGTGTACTTCTAGGGAGGCAGACCCAGTACTTC.

This clonotype was observed at least ten times. This chain links TRBV7-2 with TRBJ1-3, with D perhaps matching TRBD1 (6 bases). CDR1 and CDR2 from the germline V gene are SGHTA and FQGNSA. The germline V and J ends were trimmed by 4 bases and 3 bases, with 10 bases remaining between them. This CDR3 is built from 14 residues. The CDR3 sequence: CASSSGVSGNTIYF. In nucleotides, the CDR3 is TGTGCCAGCAGCTCAGGGGTTAGTGGAAACACCATATATTTT. The whole variable domain, remainder taken from reference TRBV7-2 and TRBJ1-3, is GAGVSQSPSNKVTEKGKDVELRCDPISGHTALYWYRQSLGQGLEFLIYFQGNSAPDKSGLPSDRFSAERTGGSVSTLTIQRTQQEDSAVYLCASSSGVSGNTIYFGEGSWLTVV.

This clonotype has at least ten counts. The chain has TRBV10-3 and TRBJ2-1, with TRBD2 matching 7 bases. The V gene end was trimmed by 3 bases and the J gene end by 5 bases; junction bases not matched to a gene: 13. CDR1 and CDR2 from the germline V gene are ENHRY and SYGVKD. CDR3 size: 17 residues. The DNA of the CDR3 is TGTGCCATCAGTGAAGTCTGGTTGCTAGCGGAAGACAATGAGCAGTTCTTC. Amino acids: CAISEVWLLAEDNEQFF.

This clonotype was recorded many times. V is TRBV28 and J is TRBJ2-1; perhaps TRBD2 as D (6 bases). Germline V gene lookup returns CDR1 MDHEN and CDR2 SYDVKM. With 8 bases removed from V and 4 bases from J, the gap between germline ends came to 18 bases. The CDR3 has 15 amino acids. The CDR3 here is CASGGVLALYNEQFF. CDR3 DNA: TGTGCCAGCGGCGGCGTGCTAGCGTTATACAATGAGCAGTTCTTC.

J is TRBJ1-3 and V is TRBV28, with D possibly being TRBD1 (6 bases). Trimming removed 6 bases from V and 0 bases from J, with 21 bases in between. The CDR3 length is 18 residues. The germline gives CDR1 MDHEN, CDR2 SYDVKM. The CDR3 reads CASSRPRQEFTSGNTIYF. DNA of the CDR3: TGTGCCAGCAGCCGCCCGAGACAGGAGTTCACCTCTGGAAACACCATATATTTT.

This clonotype was observed a handful of times. V is TRBV19 and J is TRBJ2-2; no reliable D call. CDR1 LNHDA and CDR2 SQIVND come from the germline V gene (reference sequence). V dropped 9 bases and J dropped 3 bases, with 11 bases sitting between them. This CDR3 contains 13 residues. CDR3 protein: CASISYYTGELFF. CDR3 nucleotide sequence: TGTGCCAGCATTAGCTATTACACCGGGGAGCTGTTTTTT.

This sequence joins TRBV5-1 and TRBJ2-3, with D possibly being TRBD1 (6 bases). The ends were cut back, 4 bases at V and 1 base at J, with 10 bases in the middle. This CDR3 region has 14 residues. Germline V gene data show CDR1 as SGHRS and CDR2 as YFSETQ. This chain's CDR3 is CASSEQGRTDTQYF. The DNA of the CDR3 is TGCGCCAGCAGCGAGCAGGGGCGCACAGATACGCAGTATTTT.

The chain joins TRBV4-3 to TRBJ2-1; tentative D call: TRBD2 (6 bases). Germline CDR1 reads LGHNA; CDR2 reads YSLEER. CDR3 length: 17 amino acids. Trimming took off 0 bases at V and 4 bases at J, with 16 bases between the two ends. In DNA, the CDR3 is TGCGCCAGCAGCCAAGATAGTCTCAGCGGGTCATACAATGAGCAGTTCTTC. Amino acids: CASSQDSLSGSYNEQFF.

The gene calls are TRBV6-1 and TRBJ2-7; possibly TRBD2 for D (5 bases). The CDR3 is made up of 14 amino acids. Germline V lookup: CDR1 MNHNS, CDR2 SASEGT. Trimming shortened V by 5 bases and J by 2 bases, and 13 bases separated the two germline ends. CDR3 region: CASSHGRGTYEQYF. The CDR3 region has the DNA TGTGCCAGCAGTCACGGACGGGGTACCTACGAGCAGTACTTC.

The genes are TRBV5-1 and TRBJ2-1; D is ambiguous. Germline V gene sequence: CDR1 SGHRS, CDR2 YFSETQ. Trimming removed 4 bases from V and 0 bases from J, with 11 bases in between. This CDR3 region has 15 residues. The CDR3 nucleotides read TGCGCCAGCAGCGACACAGATAGCTCCTACAATGAGCAGTTCTTC. It codes for CASSDTDSSYNEQFF.